This TCR beta chain stems from a study of blood T cell repertoires in COVID-19. Background on the study: Samples of COVID-19 (acute and convalescent) were obtained from the United States, Italy and Spain. Sources were T cells, B-cell-depleted T cells, or PBMCs; the material itself was cDNA or gDNA.

V lost 8 bases, J lost 4 bases, and 8 bases stayed unmatched. The CDR3 loop spans 13 amino acids. Germline V lookup: CDR1 LNHNV, CDR2 YYDKDF (reference sequence). Per the study methods: For nucleated cells, counts were estimated from reference gene primer amplification. Only in-frame clones appear in the TCRdb table, and some are missing; sequencing was by immunoSEQ multiplex PCR. Clonal size and the V and J genes are those of that table, whereas D and trimming came from the DNA. The sample has approximately 350,000 clones; around 92% are singletons. The sequenced material came from peripheral blood. The origin of this receptor is a man in his forties with acute or convalescent COVID-19. V and J are TRBV15 and TRBJ2-7; 7 nucleotides align to TRBD2. The CDR3 is CATQRGSGYEQYF. For the CDR3, the DNA is TGTGCCACCCAACGCGGGAGTGGATACGAGCAGTACTTC.